This T cell receptor (beta chain) was identified during a study of blood T cell repertoires in COVID-19. In the study overall: The United States, Italy and Spain supplied acute and convalescent COVID-19 samples. In each case, the material was cDNA or gDNA derived from T cells, B-cell-depleted T cells, or PBMCs.

In the authors' methods: Estimates of nucleated cell counts were drawn from the amplification of reference gene primers. TCRdb keeps only in-frame clones here, not all; method: immunoSEQ multiplex PCR. D and trimming come from the DNA, and the V and J calls and clone size come from that table. The table has about 220,000 clones, over 75% seen once. Per the germline V gene, CDR1 is SNHLY and CDR2 is FYNNEI. The CDR3 extends over 13 amino acids. The V and J ends lost 6 bases and 5 bases, in that order; junction bases with no gene match: 6. This receptor was obtained from a man aged 35-49 years with active or convalescent COVID-19. Material for sequencing was peripheral blood. The V gene is TRBV2, the J gene TRBJ2-5, with TRBD1 matching over 7 bases. CDR3 in DNA: TGTGCCAGCAGACCCGACAGGGTTGAGACCCAGTACTTC. It codes for CASRPDRVETQYF. Variable domain in full (rest from reference TRBV2 and TRBJ2-5): EPEVTQTPSHQVTQMGQEVILRCVPISNHLYFYWYRQILGQKVEFLVSFYNNEISEKSEIFDDQFSVERPDGSNFTLKIRSTKLEDSAMYFCASRPDRVETQYFGPGTRLLVL.